This TCR beta chain was recovered during a study of cytomegalovirus exposure and HLA in healthy donors. Germline-derived CDR1 and CDR2 are SEHNR and FQNEAQ (reference sequence). The CDR3 totals 14 residues. This clone was seen a few times. The germline gene is not matched at one end of the junction; a read error may be the cause. The PCR ran on 60 Vbeta and 13 Jbeta primers. Using immunoSEQ multiplex PCR, the repertoire was profiled, and TCRdb retains in-frame clones only, with some absent. Of roughly 200,000 clones in the sample, just under 85% were seen once. The sequence derives from a middle-aged woman in good health and CMV-seronegative. What was sequenced was PBMCs. This chain uses TRBV7-9 with TRBJ1-1, with a weak D call TRBD1 (5 bases). As DNA, the CDR3 is TGTTCCAGCAGCTTCCCCCCAGGGCTACCTGAAGCTTTCTTT. It yields the protein CSSSFPPGLPEAFF. The whole variable domain, filled in from reference TRBV7-9 and TRBJ1-1, reads DTGVSQNPRHKITKRGQNVTFRCDPISEHNRLYWYRQTLGQGPEFLTYFQNEAQLEKSRLLSDRFSAERPKGSFSTLEIQRTEQGDSAMYLCSSSFPPGLPEAFFGQGTRLTVV.